This T cell receptor beta chain was retrieved from a study of radiotherapy plus CTLA-4 blockade in lung cancer (dated by TCRdb to about 2018). In the study overall: Objective responses occurred in about 20% of enrolled patients, and under 40% achieved disease control.

The method behind the library was the immunoSEQ multiplex PCR assay. Held by TCRdb, this immuneACCESS table contains in-frame sequences only and omits some clones. Under half of the omission traces to an unresolved V gene where checked; the cause of the rest is unknown. The sample records 40,000 to 55,000 clones, 70% to 80% of which are singletons. The leading ten clones occupy about 2.7% of the sample. Note on this clone: Its cognate antigen has yet to be identified. Base qualities are not recorded, but no much larger clone differs from it by a single base.

According to the germline V gene (reference sequence), CDR1 reads LNHDA and CDR2 reads SQIVND. V lost 1 base and J lost 8 bases, and the count of bases not matched to a germline gene is 5. The CDR3 covers 14 residues, taking in both the cysteine and the phenylalanine. CDR3 DNA only is kept here, 42 bases in frame from base 1. What the work shows at the level of the full study, not this receptor alone: After treatment with radiotherapy and ipilimumab, TCR clones that originated in tumors expanded in peripheral blood. The strongest predictors of response were reported to be early dynamic shifts in blood T cell clones along with a rise in serum interferon-beta following radiation.

The study tested focal radiation therapy combined with CTLA-4 blockade (ipilimumab) in patients with chemo-refractory metastatic non-small-cell lung cancer. Sequences were derived from peripheral blood, sampled from a patient treated with radiotherapy plus ipilimumab. The clonotype was recovered from a human donor with non-small cell lung cancer whose response to radiotherapy plus ipilimumab could not be evaluated. The sequence is built from TRBV19 and TRBJ2-4; 7 middle bases align to TRBD1. The DNA sequence is TGTGCCAGTAGTATAGGGGACAGCGAGGACATTCAGTACTTC. Translated, this gives CASSIGDSEDIQYF.